Shown below are 4 T cell receptor beta chains from a single sample sequenced in a study of beta chain features in type 1 diabetes. Whole-study results and caveats: Shortening that was moderate but significant affected the TCRB CDR3s of Type 1 diabetes patients in all four CD4+ subsets.

Every bit of the isolated RNA underwent reverse transcription, so sequencing read expressed TCRB transcripts. Generated by immunoSEQ multiplex PCR, the TCRdb table keeps only in-frame clones and is missing some. In the table there are 150,000 or so clones, approximately 62% of which are singletons. Which antigens these TCRs recognize remains unknown. Sequenced input: naive CD4+ T cells from blood. The receptors shown here come from a man aged 30-40 years with type 1 diabetes.

The gene calls are TRBV5-1 and TRBJ1-1; 8 positions match TRBD1. V shed 0 bases and J 8 bases; nucleotides not matched to a gene: 0. Germline lookup yields CDR1 SGHRS and CDR2 YFSETQ. The CDR3 is made up of 12 amino acids. The CDR3 region is CASSLGTGEAFF. The CDR3 coding sequence is TGCGCCAGCAGCTTGGGGACAGGGGAAGCTTTCTTT.

The CDR3 DNA follows: TGTGCCAGCAGTCGAAACTTACTGAGGAACCTAGAGACCCAGTACTTC. It translates to CASSRNLLRNLETQYF. This sequence joins TRBV9 and TRBJ2-5; the D is unclear. The CDR3 has 16 amino acids. CDR1 is SGDLS, CDR2 YYNGEE, per germline. V lost 5 bases, J lost 4 bases, and 21 bases lay in between.

In nucleotides, the CDR3 is TGCAGTGCAAAGACAGGGTTTGAAGCTTTCTTT. Residues: CSAKTGFEAFF. The chain uses TRBV20-1 and TRBJ1-1, with TRBD1 matching over 7 bases. V gave up 6 bases and J gave up 7 bases; unmatched junction bases: 5. Per germline, CDR1 DFQATT and CDR2 SNEGSKA (reference sequence). The CDR3 runs to 11 residues.

This clone was seen only a few times. This sequence joins TRBV30 and TRBJ2-3, with 7 positions matching TRBD2. Germline V gene lookup returns CDR1 GTSNPN and CDR2 SVGIG (reference sequence). V was pared by 2 bases and J by 2 bases, with 4 bases of the junction left unmatched. The CDR3 spans 14 residues. The CDR3 bases are TGTGCCTGGAGTAGCGGGGCGAACACAGATACGCAGTATTTT. It specifies CAWSSGANTDTQYF.